The sequence of this T cell receptor (beta chain) was determined in a study of graft-versus-host responses after intestinal transplantation. Across the whole study: The whole recipient group had anti-thymocyte globulin induction followed by tacrolimus and steroids for three to four years.

Overall study results and limits: After transplant, early declines in HvG clones were associated with peak levels of circulating GvH clones. GvH clones were found in recipient marrow; some appeared first in ileum or blood.

About this clone itself: The antigen remains undetermined.

This CDR3 contains 13 residues. V lost 6 bases and J lost 1, with 9 bases in between. Germline V gene data show CDR1 as WNHNN and CDR2 as SYGVQD (reference sequence). Some clones are missing from TCRdb's copy, which holds only in-frame ones; the method was immunoSEQ multiplex PCR. The sample records tens of thousands of clones, 91% being singletons. The J gene is TRBJ1-1, the V gene TRBV10-1; D gene unclear. This clonotype was obtained from a human donor who received an intestinal transplant. Material: unstimulated CD4+ T cells sorted from spleen or lymph node cells, obtained before intestinal transplant. In nucleotides, the CDR3 is TGCGCCAGCAGGGAAAGACAGAACACTGAAGCTTTCTTT. Translation: CASRERQNTEAFF.